Reported below is one T cell receptor beta chain. Antigen specificity is unknown. The repertoire was sequenced with immunoSEQ multiplex PCR; TCRdb's copy has only in-frame clones and lacks some. The table includes 75,000 to 85,000 clones, less than 85% detected once. These data belong to a study of T cell clones after liver transplantation. About the study: Samples came pre-transplant, pre-randomization before withdrawal, and post-randomization after withdrawal ended. Notes on the study in general: Post-transplant, graft-donor-reactive CD4 TCRbeta sequences in blood dropped significantly in most of the 8 subjects. The donor-reactive repertoire was only partly measurable in two subjects, lacking donor cells.

The clonotype was recovered from a human patient who received a liver transplant. A share of the T cells may be of graft donor origin. The sequencing used CD4+ T cells from blood, collected at the 22-month timepoint.

The CDR3 spells CASSAGGRGTEAFF. The CDR3 nucleotides read TGTGCCAGCAGCGCCGGGGGTCGGGGAACTGAAGCTTTCTTT. The chain links TRBV7-2 to TRBJ1-1, with D maybe TRBD1 (5 bases). The germline V and J ends were trimmed by 5 bases and 5 bases, with 15 bases remaining between them. The CDR3 covers 14 residues. Per the germline V gene, CDR1 is SGHTA and CDR2 is FQGNSA.